This T cell receptor (beta chain) derives from a study of radiation and T cells in renal cell carcinoma. Study context: Nephrectomy followed 15 Gy stereotactic body radiation by 4 weeks.

Trimming pared 1 base from V and 2 bases from J, leaving 11 bases between. CDR3 length: 15 residues. Looked up from germline, CDR1 is SEHNR and CDR2 is FQNEAQ (reference sequence). Regarding time point: baseline pretreatment blood. Treatment: 15 Gy SBRT to primary tumor, nephrectomy 4 weeks later. Radiation-treated patients gave blood at baseline, week 2 and week 4. The patient's renal cell carcinoma had clear cell pathology. Produced via immunoSEQ multiplex PCR; TCRdb's table is partial and in-frame only. The sample has about 91,000 clones, about four fifths seen once; the top ten hold around 6.7%. The sample in question was blood, obtained from a patient whose treatment included radiotherapy and nephrectomy. This TCR derives from a man aged 60 to 69 with renal cell carcinoma. The J gene is TRBJ2-5, the V gene TRBV7-9, with D unclear. CDR3 sequence reads: CASSLVGSPQETQYF. The DNA for the CDR3 is TGTGCCAGCAGCTTAGTTGGCAGCCCGCAAGAGACCCAGTACTTC.